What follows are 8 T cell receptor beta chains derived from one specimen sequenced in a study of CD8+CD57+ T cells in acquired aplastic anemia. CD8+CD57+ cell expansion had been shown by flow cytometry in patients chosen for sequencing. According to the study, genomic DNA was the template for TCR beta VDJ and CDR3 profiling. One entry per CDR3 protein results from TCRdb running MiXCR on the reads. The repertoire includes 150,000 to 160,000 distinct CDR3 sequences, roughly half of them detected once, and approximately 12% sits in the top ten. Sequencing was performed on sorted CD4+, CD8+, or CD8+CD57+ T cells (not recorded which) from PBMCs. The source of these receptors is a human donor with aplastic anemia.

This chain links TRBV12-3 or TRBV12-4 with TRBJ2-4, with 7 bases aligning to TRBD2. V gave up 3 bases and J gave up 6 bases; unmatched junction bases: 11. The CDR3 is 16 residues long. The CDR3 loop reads CASSFRGPERGNIQYF. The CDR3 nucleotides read TGTGCCAGCAGTTTTCGGGGTCCGGAGCGGGGAAACATTCAGTACTTC.

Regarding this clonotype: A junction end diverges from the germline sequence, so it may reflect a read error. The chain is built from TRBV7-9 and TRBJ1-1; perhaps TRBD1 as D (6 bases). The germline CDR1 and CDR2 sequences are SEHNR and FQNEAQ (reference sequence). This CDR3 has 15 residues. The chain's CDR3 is CASSQDVTGRTEASF. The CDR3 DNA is TGTGCCAGCAGCCAAGATGTAACAGGGAGAACTGAAGCTTCCTTT.

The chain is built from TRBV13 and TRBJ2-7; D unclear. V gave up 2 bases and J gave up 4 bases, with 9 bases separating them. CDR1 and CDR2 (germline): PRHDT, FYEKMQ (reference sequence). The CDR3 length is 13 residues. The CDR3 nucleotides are TGTGCCAGCAGCTTATTAACTGCGTACGAGCAGTACTTC. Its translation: CASSLLTAYEQYF. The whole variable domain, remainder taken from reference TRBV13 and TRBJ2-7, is AAGVIQSPRHLIKEKRETATLKCYPIPRHDTVYWYQQGPGQDPQFLISFYEKMQSDKGSIPDRFSAQQFSDYHSELNMSSLELGDSALYFCASSLLTAYEQYFGPGTRLTVT.

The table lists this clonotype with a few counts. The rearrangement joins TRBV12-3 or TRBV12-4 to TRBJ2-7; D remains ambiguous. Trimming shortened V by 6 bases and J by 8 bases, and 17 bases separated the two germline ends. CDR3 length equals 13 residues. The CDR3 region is CASSPEGLWKQYF. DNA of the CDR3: TGTGCCAGCAGCCCCGAAGGCCTTTGGAAGCAGTACTTC.

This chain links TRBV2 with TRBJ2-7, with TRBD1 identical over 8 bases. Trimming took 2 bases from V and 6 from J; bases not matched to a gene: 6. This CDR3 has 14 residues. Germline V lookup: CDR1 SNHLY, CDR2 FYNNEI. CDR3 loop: CASSEWTGRPEQYF. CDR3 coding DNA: TGTGCCAGCAGTGAATGGACAGGGAGACCCGAGCAGTACTTC.

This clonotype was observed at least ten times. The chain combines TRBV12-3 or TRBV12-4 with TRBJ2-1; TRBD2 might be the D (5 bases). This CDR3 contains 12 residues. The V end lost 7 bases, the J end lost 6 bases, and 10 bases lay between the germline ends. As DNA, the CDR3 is TGTGCCAGCAAGAGCGGAAGCAATGAGCAGTTCTTC. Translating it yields CASKSGSNEQFF.

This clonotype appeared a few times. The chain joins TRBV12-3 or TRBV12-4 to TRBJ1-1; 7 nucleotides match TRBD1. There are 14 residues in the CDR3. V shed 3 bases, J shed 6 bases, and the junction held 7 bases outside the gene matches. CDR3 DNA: TGTGCCAGCAGTTTCTACGACAGGGAACCTGAAGCTTTCTTT. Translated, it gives CASSFYDREPEAFF.

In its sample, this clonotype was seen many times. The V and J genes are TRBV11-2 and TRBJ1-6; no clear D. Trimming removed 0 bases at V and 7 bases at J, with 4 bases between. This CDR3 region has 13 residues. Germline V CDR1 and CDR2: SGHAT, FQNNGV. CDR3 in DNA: TGTGCCAGCAGCTTAGATCGGAATTCACCCCTCCACTTT. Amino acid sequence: CASSLDRNSPLHF.